Following are 21 T cell receptor beta chains from one sample sequenced in a study of T cell repertoires in cytomegalovirus infection. TCRdb called the reads again in MiXCR, with one record for every CDR3 protein. This sample has 60,000 to 75,000 distinct CDR3 sequences, with roughly 20% found just once. No antigen has been identified for these receptors. Sequenced: PBMCs, sequenced either directly or after in vitro stimulation (not recorded which). These receptors came from a human donor in good health (CMV status not recorded). Some clones in this sample may be carry-over from other donors' samples.

Comments on this clonotype: Possible read error: a much larger clone is one base away. As the CDR3 is not closed by the conserved phenylalanine or tryptophan, this likely results from a read error. The gene calls are TRBV12-3 or TRBV12-4 and TRBJ2-7, with 8 bases fitting TRBD1. The length of the CDR3 is 14 residues. J was trimmed by 0 bases and V by 6 bases; bases with no gene match: 4. As DNA, the CDR3 is TGTGCCAGCAGCCGGACAGGGAGCTCCTACGAGCAGTACTAC. It is translated as CASSRTGSSYEQYY.

The genes are TRBV11-2 and TRBJ2-5; perhaps TRBD2 as D (6 bases). CDR1 and CDR2 from the germline V gene are SGHAT and FQNNGV. The V gene lost 2 bases and the J gene lost 4 bases, with 17 bases spanning the gap. The CDR3 extends over 16 amino acids. CDR3 residues: CASSLNGGGNSETQYF. The CDR3 nucleotides read TGTGCCAGCAGCTTAAATGGTGGCGGGAATTCAGAGACCCAGTACTTC.

This clonotype appeared a few times. The genes are TRBV15 and TRBJ2-1, with TRBD2 matching 8 bases. The CDR3 is 16 amino acids. Trimming took 0 bases from V and 7 from J; bases not matched to a gene: 8. Germline-derived CDR1 and CDR2 are LNHNV and YYDKDF (reference sequence). The CDR3 spells CATSRDQASGRNEQFF. CDR3 DNA: TGTGCCACCAGCAGAGATCAGGCTAGCGGGCGAAATGAGCAGTTCTTC.

This clonotype was recorded at least ten times. The chain combines TRBV7-9 with TRBJ2-1; the D is unclear. V was clipped by 2 bases and J by 4 bases, with 15 bases between them. This CDR3 comprises 16 residues. Germline loops: CDR1 SEHNR, CDR2 FQNEAQ (reference sequence). The CDR3 here is CASSLNPTGGYNEQFF. CDR3 bases: TGTGCCAGCAGCTTAAACCCCACCGGCGGATACAATGAGCAGTTCTTC.

The chain links TRBV19 to TRBJ2-2; the D call may be TRBD1 or TRBD2 (5 bases each). V was clipped by 6 bases and J by 4 bases, with 18 bases between them. The CDR3 consists of 16 residues. The germline V gene has CDR1 LNHDA and CDR2 SQIVND (reference sequence). The CDR3 sequence is CASSMMGRSPTGELFF. Written as DNA, the CDR3 is TGTGCCAGTAGCATGATGGGACGGAGCCCCACCGGGGAGCTGTTTTTT.

J is TRBJ2-7 and V is TRBV11-2; D is ambiguous. CDR1 is SGHAT, CDR2 FQNNGV, per germline. The CDR3 loop spans 13 amino acids. V lost 3 bases to trimming and J lost 0 bases, with 6 bases between them. The DNA for the CDR3 is TGTGCCAGCAGCTTCACGGGCTCCTACGAGCAGTACGTC. Translated, it gives CASSFTGSYEQYV.

Many counts were recorded for this clonotype. The chain has TRBV28 and TRBJ1-6, with 10 bases identical to TRBD1. With 7 bases clipped from V and 8 bases from J, the junction kept 14 bases outside the gene matches. In germline, CDR1 is MDHEN, CDR2 SYDVKM. There are 17 residues in the CDR3. The CDR3 DNA is TGTGCCAGCACCCTTCGACAGGGGGCTTTTTCGGATTCACCCCTCCACTTT. Protein sequence: CASTLRQGAFSDSPLHF.

The chain has TRBV5-1 and TRBJ2-2; D is uncertain. Germline lookup yields CDR1 SGHRS and CDR2 YFSETQ. This CDR3 has 16 residues. V lost 0 bases and J lost 1, with 10 bases in between. CDR3 amino acids: CASSLALVGNTGELFF. DNA for the CDR3: TGCGCCAGCAGCTTGGCCTTGGTCGGGAACACCGGGGAGCTGTTTTTT.

This chain uses TRBV6-1 with TRBJ2-7; 7 positions match TRBD2. Germline lookup yields CDR1 MNHNS and CDR2 SASEGT. J lost 2 bases, V lost 11 bases, and 3 bases had no gene match. The CDR3 is 11 amino acids. This chain's CDR3 is CAGGETYEQYF. For the CDR3, the DNA is TGTGCCGGGGGGGAGACCTACGAGCAGTACTTC.

This clonotype has more than one count but fewer than ten. The V gene is TRBV2, the J gene TRBJ2-3; tentative D call: TRBD2 (5 bases). Germline V CDR1 and CDR2: SNHLY, FYNNEI. V was cut by 7 bases and J by 0 bases, with 14 bases left in between. This CDR3 spans 15 amino acids. CDR3 sequence (DNA): TGTGCCAGCACCGACTCTAGCAGGAGCACAGATACGCAGTATTTT. The encoded protein is CASTDSSRSTDTQYF.

Comment on this clonotype: This may be a read error: a much more frequent sequence differs by one nucleotide. The V gene is TRBV7-2, the J gene TRBJ2-2, with no clear D. The germline V gene encodes CDR1 SGHTA and CDR2 FQGNSA. V lost 7 bases to trimming and J lost 0 bases, with 12 bases between them. CDR3 length: 15 residues. The CDR3 DNA reads as TGTGCCAGCAACTCTCGCGCCTCGAACACCGGGGAGCTGTTTTTT. It translates to CASNSRASNTGELFF.

There are a few counts of this clonotype. J is TRBJ1-1 and V is TRBV5-5, with TRBD1 as a possible D gene (5 bases). V lost 5 bases to trimming and J lost 0 bases, with 14 bases between them. The length of the CDR3 is 15 residues. Germline lookup yields CDR1 SGHKS and CDR2 YYEKEE (reference sequence). The CDR3 DNA sequence: TGTGCCAGCAGAGGGCCGGGACCAATGAACACTGAAGCTTTCTTT. Amino acids: CASRGPGPMNTEAFF.

The CDR3 nucleotides read TGTGCCAGCTCACCAATCTGGGACGGTCAAAATGAGCAGTTCTTC. This gives the protein CASSPIWDGQNEQFF. The chain combines TRBV18 with TRBJ2-1; D tentatively fits TRBD1 or TRBD2 (5 bases each). The CDR3 is 15 amino acids. Trimming took off 2 bases at V and 7 bases at J, with 15 bases between the two ends. Germline V lookup: CDR1 KGHSH, CDR2 LQKENI.

The chain has TRBV6-6 and TRBJ2-5; the match to TRBD1 covers 9 bases. The CDR3 is 15 residues long. Trimming cost V 5 bases and J 5 bases; bases outside gene matches: 9. Germline-derived CDR1 and CDR2 are MNHNY and SVGAGI (reference sequence). The CDR3 coding sequence is TGTGCCAGCAGTGTGGGACAGGGACACGGGGAGACCCAGTACTTC. Translating it yields CASSVGQGHGETQYF.

This clonotype was found a few times. This chain connects TRBV7-7 to TRBJ2-3; 9 bases are a match to TRBD1. This CDR3 has 16 amino acids. After removal of 5 bases from V and 1 base from J, the junction contained 7 bases not matched to a gene. The V gene's germline CDR1 is SSHAT and CDR2 FNYEAQ (reference sequence). CDR3 in amino acids: CASSPGQGVGTDTQYF. CDR3 nucleotide sequence: TGTGCCAGCAGCCCGGGACAGGGAGTCGGCACAGATACGCAGTATTTT.

This clonotype was recorded a few times. This chain joins TRBV2 and TRBJ1-1, with D hard to call. The CDR3 runs to 14 residues. Trimming cost V 3 bases and J 0 bases, with 8 bases left between them. Germline V CDR1 and CDR2: SNHLY, FYNNEI. Written as DNA, the CDR3 is TGTGCCAGCAGTGACAAACAGCTGAACACTGAAGCTTTCTTT. Its translation is CASSDKQLNTEAFF.

The chain carries TRBV6-5 and TRBJ2-3, with 7 bases matching TRBD1. The CDR3 contains 16 residues. The germline V gene has CDR1 MNHEY and CDR2 SVGAGI. The V gene end was trimmed by 6 bases and the J gene end by 5 bases; junction bases not matched to a gene: 14. The CDR3 coding sequence is TGTGCCAGCAGACGACAGGGTATGCCGACCGGAGATACGCAGTATTTT. As protein: CASRRQGMPTGDTQYF.

CDR3 sequence (DNA): TGTGCCAGCAGCCACGGTAGCTCCCACCCCAATGAGCAGTTCTTC. Amino acid sequence: CASSHGSSHPNEQFF. The chain couples TRBV9 to TRBJ2-1; no clear D. V lost 4 bases to trimming and J lost 6 bases, with 17 bases between them. The CDR3 runs 15 residues. The V gene's germline CDR1 is SGDLS and CDR2 YYNGEE.

This clonotype was seen at least ten times. The rearrangement links TRBV7-2 to TRBJ1-2; no clear D. The CDR3 loop spans 16 amino acids. Germline loops: CDR1 SGHTA, CDR2 FQGNSA. The ends were cut back, 2 bases at V and 4 bases at J, with 17 bases in the middle. The CDR3 region has the DNA TGTGCCAGCAGCTTAAGTCGGGCGGCAAAAGCCTATGGCTACACCTTC. Protein sequence: CASSLSRAAKAYGYTF.

This clonotype was seen a few times. V and J are TRBV6-5 and TRBJ2-5, with D possibly matching TRBD1 (5 bases). Germline V gene data show CDR1 as MNHEY and CDR2 as SVGAGI. Deletions cut 5 bases from V and 0 bases from J, with 10 bases between. The CDR3 runs 14 residues. The CDR3 protein is CASSAGQNQETQYF. As DNA, the CDR3 is TGTGCCAGCAGTGCAGGACAAAACCAAGAGACCCAGTACTTC.

The chain is built from TRBV10-3 and TRBJ2-7; 11 bases map to TRBD1. Germline values: CDR1 ENHRY, CDR2 SYGVKD. There are 13 residues in the CDR3. V shed 10 bases and J 4 bases; nucleotides not matched to a gene: 6. The CDR3 DNA reads as TGTGCCACCGCTGGGGACAGGGGGTACGAGCAGTACTTC. It specifies CATAGDRGYEQYF.